The source of this TCR beta chain is a study of T cell responses to AZD1222 COVID-19 vaccine (dated by TCRdb to the early 2020s). The study in broad terms: AZD1222 recipients with second doses at about 4 weeks or about 12 weeks were pooled, because spike-specific TCR depth and breadth did not differ between schedules. TCR sequencing was performed for over 230 trial participants, of whom some 200 were given two doses of AZD1222 and around 25 were given two doses of MenACWY control vaccine. Enrollment into the trials was organized by age into subgroups of 18-55, 56-69 and 70-plus years, and those subgroups contained 148, 28 and 57 TCR-sequenced participants, respectively.

In the case of this clone: Which antigen it targets is not known. Base-call qualities are not available, and no considerably larger clone is one nucleotide away.

This specimen's time point label, per the study, means: baseline before first vaccination. Samples from vaccinated people were obtained from the UK trials COV001 and COV002, which included a single-blind randomized controlled phase 2/3 trial of AZD1222 (ChAdOx1 nCoV-19) in healthy adults. For TCRbeta chain sequencing, PBMC samples were collected from trial participants at day 0 and at day 28 after the second dose. The CDR3 regions of human TCRbeta chains were subjected to immunosequencing. Processing in the source paper ran as follows. TCRs in the repertoires were compared against a reference library of SARS-CoV-2-specific TCRs that had been generated with the MIRA antigen-specificity platform. Breadth meant the fraction of unique TCRs that were SARS-CoV-2-associated, whereas depth meant the fraction of total T cells that were SARS-CoV-2-associated. Using the MIRA data, every spike-specific TCR was mapped to the spike region that the TCR reacted to and assigned to either a CD4 or a CD8 class. Log10-transformed breadth and depth values were compared by one-way ANOVA with Sidak's multiple comparisons tests. This immuneACCESS table, as held by TCRdb, lists in-frame sequences with V and J called but not all clones. Of the missing ones, under half trace to an unresolved V gene in checked studies; the others have no known cause. V and J calls and clone size come straight from that table; D and trimming were deduced from the DNA. The sample table records 200,000 or so clones; 85% to 95% of these occur just once. The ten largest clonotypes hold more than 9% of the sample.

What the authors observed across the whole study: Spike-specific TCR breadth and depth rose significantly after two AZD1222 doses compared with day 0 and with MenACWY recipients. CD4 TCRs associated with the vaccine covered the entire spike protein, and the dominant responses were in regions 160-218 and 743-854. Participants were mostly white British, with more females than males. The authors suggested clonal diversity may have been underestimated. In the small 56-69-year group, the increase in depth fell short of significance, most likely because of low power. Reportedly, close to half of the unique spike-specific TCRs recognized epitopes lying outside the regions that are mutated in the B.1.351 and B.1.1.7 variants. Conclusions about previously exposed vaccinees are limited because only a handful of AZD1222 recipients were SARS-CoV-2 seropositive at baseline. Because no day 14 peak-response samples were available, the repertoires could be characterized only after the peak T cell response.

Looking up the germline V gene yields CDR1 SGHVS and CDR2 FQNEAQ. Inclusive of the bounding cysteine and phenylalanine, the CDR3 is 18 residues long. Just the 54-base CDR3 DNA is kept, in frame starting at base 1. V is shortened by 7 bases, J by 0 bases, and the region joining them spans 21 bases. Sequencing was performed on peripheral blood, taken on day 0 of AZD1222 vaccination. The rearrangement combines TRBV7-8 with TRBJ2-2, with the D segment identity uncertain. The sequence came from an adult in good health. The nucleotide sequence is given as TGTGCCAGCAACCCGGGCATGGGATGGAAAACGAACACCGGGGAGCTGTTTTTT. Its translation is CASNPGMGWKTNTGELFF.